This T cell receptor (beta chain) was sequenced in a study of CD8+ T cells in alopecia areata. As regards this clone: Its matching antigen is unknown. Any gene name here is a mouse gene name.

Investigators isolated RNA and reverse transcribed it into cDNA to act as the sequencing template. Clones were sequenced by immunoSEQ multiplex PCR, and TCRdb holds only the in-frame ones, with some missing. The sample shows 250,000 or so clones, none of them appearing just once. Study findings and constraints: Sequenced scalp T cells also include alphabeta T cells resident in normal skin.

Researchers sorted pooled cutaneous lymph node cells on the basis of CD4, CD8alpha, NKG2D, NKG2ACE and other markers. The TCR comes from a C3H/HeJ mouse with alopecia areata. The strain bears MHC haplotype H2-k. Input material: CD4+ T cells sorted from a lymph node.

The CDR3 here is CAWARTGGNYAEQFF. Incomplete CDR3 DNA: TGTGCCTGGGCCCGGACTGGGGGTAACTATGCT. This chain uses TRBV31 with TRBJ2-1, with 10 bases lining up with TRBD2. The CDR3 is cut off 4 residues early in the read; its end comes from the germline J gene. Germline V lookup: CDR1 GKSSPN, CDR2 SITVG. This CDR3 has 15 residues. Unmatched junction bases numbered 4, after V lost 5 bases and J lost 0 bases.